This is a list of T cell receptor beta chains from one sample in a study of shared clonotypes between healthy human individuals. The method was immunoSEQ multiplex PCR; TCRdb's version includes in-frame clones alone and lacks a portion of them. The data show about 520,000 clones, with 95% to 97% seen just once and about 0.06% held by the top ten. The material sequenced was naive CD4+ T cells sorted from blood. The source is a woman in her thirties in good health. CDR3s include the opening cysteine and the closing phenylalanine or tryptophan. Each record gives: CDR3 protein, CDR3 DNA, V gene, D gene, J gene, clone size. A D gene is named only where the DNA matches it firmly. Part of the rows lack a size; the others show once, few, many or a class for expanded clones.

CASSLSTDTQYF | TGTGCCAGCAGCTTGAGCACAGATACGCAGTATTTT | TRBV7-6 | - | TRBJ2-3 | -
CASSSNRVRHSPLHF | TGTGCCAGCAGTTCAAACAGGGTCCGGCATTCACCCCTCCACTTT | TRBV27 | - | TRBJ1-6 | -
CASSLNRGMETQYF | TGTGCCAGCAGTTTAAATCGGGGGATGGAGACCCAGTACTTC | TRBV27 | - | TRBJ2-5 | -
CASSLQGARYGYTF | TGCGCCAGCAGCTTGCAGGGGGCGCGCTATGGCTACACCTTC | TRBV5-1 | TRBD1 | TRBJ1-2 | -
CASSSLGGSTDTQYF | TGTGCCAGCAGTTCCCTCGGGGGGAGTACAGATACGCAGTATTTT | TRBV5-4 | TRBD2 | TRBJ2-3 | -
CASRAGPTDTQYF | TGCGCCAGCAGAGCGGGGCCCACAGATACGCAGTATTTT | TRBV4-1 | TRBD2 | TRBJ2-3 | -
CASSEQGSTEAFF | TGCGCCAGCAGTGAGCAGGGAAGCACTGAAGCTTTCTTT | TRBV10-2 | - | TRBJ1-1 | -
CASSPRTDRGTGGYTF | TGCGCCAGCAGTCCAAGGACGGACAGGGGAACGGGAGGCTACACCTTC | TRBV5-1 | TRBD1 | TRBJ1-2 | -
CASSSYTGQLAYEQYF | TGTGCCAGCAGTTCCTATACCGGACAGCTAGCCTACGAGCAGTACTTC | TRBV27 | - | TRBJ2-7 | -
CATTPRSLTDTQYF | TGTGCCACCACACCGAGGTCCCTCACAGATACGCAGTATTTT | TRBV27 | - | TRBJ2-3 | -
CASSLQGSPSYEQYF | TGTGCCAGCAGTCTGCAGGGGTCCCCATCCTACGAGCAGTACTTC | TRBV28 | - | TRBJ2-7 | -
CASRPTGSTGELFF | TGTGCCAGCAGACCGACAGGGTCCACCGGGGAGCTGTTTTTT | TRBV6-5 | TRBD1 | TRBJ2-2 | -
CATSRGLAGGDTDTQYF | TGTGCCACCAGCAGAGGTTTAGCGGGCGGGGACACAGATACGCAGTATTTT | TRBV15 | TRBD2 | TRBJ2-3 | -
CASSQSGRITDTQYF | TGTGCCAGCAGTCAAAGCGGGAGGATAACAGATACGCAGTATTTT | TRBV25-1 | TRBD2 | TRBJ2-3 | once
CASSEEAENYGYTF | TGTGCCAGCAGTGAAGAGGCGGAAAACTATGGCTACACCTTC | TRBV2 | - | TRBJ1-2 | -
CSATSFGEAFF | TGCAGTGCTACGTCTTTTGGTGAAGCTTTCTTT | TRBV20-1 | - | TRBJ1-1 | -
CASSSRDGNQPQHF | TGTGCCAGCAGCTCCCGGGACGGTAATCAGCCCCAGCATTTT | TRBV7-9 | - | TRBJ1-5 | -
CSAAPGGTQYF | TGCAGTGCCGCCCCTGGAGGGACCCAGTACTTC | TRBV20-1 | - | TRBJ2-5 | once
CASSAGGQSQATNEKLFF | TGTGCCAGCAGTGCCGGGGGACAGAGTCAGGCAACTAATGAAAAACTGTTTTTT | TRBV6-1 | TRBD1 | TRBJ1-4 | once
CASSLGDTNQETQYF | TGTGCCAGCAGCTTAGGGGACACGAACCAAGAGACCCAGTACTTC | TRBV11-3 | - | TRBJ2-5 | -
CASSLELRATEAFF | TGCGCCAGCAGCTTGGAGCTAAGGGCCACTGAAGCTTTCTTT | TRBV5-1 | - | TRBJ1-1 | -
CASRRGQGGNQPQHF | TGTGCCAGCAGACGGGGACAGGGTGGCAATCAGCCCCAGCATTTT | TRBV27 | TRBD1 | TRBJ1-5 | -
CASSAVEQYF | TGTGCCAGCAGTGCAGTTGAGCAGTACTTC | TRBV27 | - | TRBJ2-5 | -
CASSFGGGNTEAFF | TGTGCCAGCAGCTTTGGGGGAGGGAACACTGAAGCTTTCTTT | TRBV7-3 | - | TRBJ1-1 | -
CASSFLSGTDSNQPQHF | TGTGCCAGCAGCTTCTTATCCGGGACAGATAGCAATCAGCCCCAGCATTTT | TRBV7-2 | TRBD1 | TRBJ1-5 | -
CASSTSPGQEAFF | TGTGCCAGCAGCACCAGTCCGGGCCAAGAAGCTTTCTTT | TRBV7-9 | - | TRBJ1-1 | -
CASSGAQAPYEQYF | TGTGCCAGCAGTGGTGCCCAGGCCCCCTACGAGCAGTACTTC | TRBV6-1 | - | TRBJ2-7 | -
CASSFPRLVRNTGELFF | TGTGCCAGCAGCTTCCCTAGACTAGTCCGTAACACCGGGGAGCTGTTTTTT | TRBV7-8 | - | TRBJ2-2 | -
CSAGGGVPGEQFF | TGCAGCGCCGGGGGAGGCGTCCCGGGTGAGCAGTTCTTC | TRBV29-1 | - | TRBJ2-1 | -
CASSQWGTGRPEAFF | TGCGCCAGCAGCCAATGGGGGACAGGGCGGCCTGAAGCTTTCTTT | TRBV4-1 | TRBD1 | TRBJ1-1 | -